This entry lists 28 T cell receptor beta chains sequenced from one sample in a study of T-cell memory formation after mild COVID-19. TCRdb independently ran MiXCR on the 5' RACE reads; one entry per CDR3 protein. The table records 350,000 to 500,000 distinct CDR3 sequences, about 19% of them present only once. Sequences were obtained from PBMCs or a T cell subset sorted from them (not recorded which). The receptors shown here come from an adult woman who had mild COVID-19 (a few samples of this study predate the infection). Cell type and time point are not known.

This clonotype showed up many times. The chain recombines TRBV7-9 with TRBJ2-2; 9 bases agree with TRBD2. V was pared by 3 bases and J by 3 bases, with 2 bases of the junction left unmatched. The CDR3 runs 15 residues. Germline CDR1 and CDR2: SEHNR and FQNEAQ (reference sequence). As DNA, the CDR3 is TGTGCCAGCAGCTTTTTAGCGGGAGACACCGGGGAGCTGTTTTTT. Protein: CASSFLAGDTGELFF.

This clonotype was seen only a few times. The gene calls are TRBV20-1 and TRBJ2-1; 9 nucleotides agree with TRBD2. CDR1 and CDR2 from the germline V gene are DFQATT and SNEGSKA (reference sequence). The V gene end was trimmed by 0 bases and the J gene end by 4 bases; junction bases not matched to a gene: 7. This CDR3 is built from 16 residues. The CDR3 loop reads CSARDRSSGTYNEQFF. The CDR3, as DNA: TGCAGTGCTAGAGATAGATCTAGCGGGACTTACAATGAGCAGTTCTTC.

V gene TRBV27 combines with J gene TRBJ1-2; D not resolved. The V end lost 5 bases, the J end lost 3 bases, and 10 bases lay between the germline ends. Germline values: CDR1 MNHEY, CDR2 SMNVEV (reference sequence). The CDR3 covers 13 residues. The DNA of the CDR3 is TGTGCCAGCAGTCCAACGGACTACTATGGCTACACCTTC. Amino acids: CASSPTDYYGYTF.

This clonotype turned up a few times. This rearrangement joins TRBV5-5 to TRBJ1-1; 9 positions match TRBD1. Germline loops: CDR1 SGHKS, CDR2 YYEKEE (reference sequence). This CDR3 comprises 15 residues. V was pared by 0 bases and J by 7 bases, with 7 bases of the junction left unmatched. The CDR3 DNA sequence: TGTGCCAGCAGCTTGGACCACAGGGGGCGGGATGAAGCTTTCTTT. Amino acids: CASSLDHRGRDEAFF.

Only a few counts were recorded for this clonotype. The rearrangement uses TRBV21-1 and TRBJ1-4; the D call TRBD1 from the table was never checked on the DNA. TRBV21-1 counts as a pseudogene. The CDR3 loop spans 16 amino acids. CDR3 DNA: TGTGCCAGCAGCAATGGTCCCGAAGAGGCTAATGAAAAACTGTTTTTT. Its protein product is CASSNGPEEANEKLFF.

The genes are TRBV9 and TRBJ2-7, with D maybe TRBD2 (6 bases). The CDR3 sequence is 14 residues long. The germline CDR1 and CDR2 sequences are SGDLS and YYNGEE. Trimming removed 2 bases at V and 4 bases at J, with 13 bases between. This chain's CDR3 is CASSVGRERYEQYF. CDR3 DNA: TGTGCCAGCAGCGTCGGGCGGGAACGGTACGAGCAGTACTTC.

The chain couples TRBV12-3 or TRBV12-4 to TRBJ2-1; 9 bases match TRBD2. This CDR3 comprises 14 residues. Losses at the gene ends were 5 bases for V and 8 bases for J; bases not matched to a gene: 7. CDR3 DNA: TGTGCCAGCAGTCTGGGCGGGAGGGCCTATGAGCAGTTCTTC. Amino acids: CASSLGGRAYEQFF.

This clonotype was seen just once. The CDR3 DNA sequence: TGTGCCAGCAGTGCCCCAGGGCCCAGCCAGCCCCAGCATTTT. Protein product: CASSAPGPSQPQHF. The V call is TRBV6-1, the J call TRBJ1-5; D perhaps matches TRBD1 (5 bases). From germline, CDR1 is MNHNS and CDR2 SASEGT. Between the trimmed V and J ends, which lost 4 bases and 7 bases, there was a span of 14 bases. The CDR3 covers 14 residues.

The chain joins TRBV20-1 to TRBJ1-6; D gene ambiguous. The CDR3 is 14 residues long. Per the germline V gene, CDR1 is DFQATT and CDR2 is SNEGSKA (reference sequence). The ends were cut back, 0 bases at V and 7 bases at J, with 10 bases in the middle. The CDR3 is CSARDIGGNSPLHF. In DNA form, the CDR3 reads TGCAGTGCTAGAGATATTGGAGGCAATTCACCCCTCCACTTT.

This chain joins TRBV12-3 or TRBV12-4 and TRBJ1-5; no clear D. The CDR3 is 15 residues long. Trimming removed 3 bases at V and 5 bases at J, with 14 bases between. The CDR3 region has the DNA TGTGCCAGCAGTTTTGAGTCGTACCCGGATCAGCCCCAGCATTTT. As protein: CASSFESYPDQPQHF.

This clonotype was picked up many times. This sequence joins TRBV6-6 and TRBJ2-5; D is possibly TRBD1 (6 bases). V lost 2 bases and J lost 5, with 6 bases in between. This CDR3 region has 12 residues. The germline V gene encodes CDR1 MNHNY and CDR2 SVGAGI (reference sequence). The CDR3 DNA reads TGTGCCAGCAGTTACAGGGGGGAGACCCAGTACTTC. Translated, it gives CASSYRGETQYF.

The V and J genes are TRBV19 and TRBJ1-4; weak D call: TRBD1 (5 bases). This CDR3 is 16 amino acids long. Trimming removed 5 bases at V and 8 bases at J, with 21 bases between. Germline assignment: CDR1 LNHDA and CDR2 SQIVND (reference sequence). CDR3 sequence: CASSPAWGFPREKLFF. The CDR3 nucleotides are TGTGCCAGTAGTCCCGCGTGGGGGTTTCCCCGAGAAAAACTGTTTTTT.

This clonotype was seen more than once but under ten times. The V call is TRBV20-1, the J call TRBJ1-5; 8 bases match TRBD1. The germline CDR1 and CDR2 sequences are DFQATT and SNEGSKA (reference sequence). V was pared by 0 bases and J by 4 bases, with 8 bases of the junction left unmatched. The CDR3 is made up of 16 amino acids. For the CDR3, the DNA is TGCAGTGCTAGAGATCGGACAGGGATTCGGAATCAGCCCCAGCATTTT. Residues: CSARDRTGIRNQPQHF.

J is TRBJ2-3 and V is TRBV29-1; D possibly corresponds to TRBD2 (6 bases). V shed 3 bases and J shed 0 bases, with 10 bases lying between them. The germline V gene has CDR1 SQVTM and CDR2 ANQGSEA. The CDR3 extends over 14 amino acids. The CDR3 here is CSVDGSGSTDTQYF. CDR3 nucleotides: TGCAGCGTTGATGGTAGCGGAAGCACAGATACGCAGTATTTT.

The V and J genes are TRBV6-5 and TRBJ1-5, with TRBD1 matching over 11 bases. The CDR3 is made up of 15 amino acids. CDR1 and CDR2 (germline): MNHEY, SVGAGI. Losses at the gene ends were 5 bases for V and 6 bases for J; bases not matched to a gene: 6. CDR3 region: CASSEGGQGAQPQHF. Here the CDR3 DNA reads TGTGCCAGCAGTGAAGGAGGACAGGGGGCTCAGCCCCAGCATTTT.

Only a few counts were recorded for this clonotype. The chain joins TRBV12-3 or TRBV12-4 to TRBJ1-1; D may be TRBD1 (6 bases). V was trimmed by 3 bases and J by 3 bases, leaving 11 bases between them. The CDR3 sequence is 14 residues long. This CDR3 is CASSFRGQYTEAFF. The CDR3 bases are TGTGCCAGCAGTTTCAGAGGACAGTACACTGAAGCTTTCTTT.

This chain connects TRBV5-6 to TRBJ2-1; either TRBD1 or TRBD2 may supply D (6 bases each). The CDR3 contains 13 residues. Trimming removed 0 bases from V and 13 bases from J, with 14 bases in between. CDR1 SGHDT and CDR2 YYEEEE come from the germline V gene. The CDR3 DNA sequence: TGTGCCAGCAGCTTGGGTCGGGGGCGCCTACAGTTCTTC. Protein sequence: CASSLGRGRLQFF. The entire variable domain, with the rest obtained from reference TRBV5-6 and TRBJ2-1, is as follows: DAGVTQSPTHLIKTRGQQVTLRCSPKSGHDTVSWYQQALGQGPQFIFQYYEEEERQRGNFPDRFSGHQFPNYSSELNVNALLLGDSALYLCASSLGRGRLQFFGPGTRLTVL.

Only a few counts were recorded for this clonotype. The chain combines TRBV5-4 with TRBJ2-7; TRBD2 aligns across 9 bases. The V gene's germline CDR1 is SGHNT and CDR2 YYREEE (reference sequence). Unmatched junction bases numbered 9, after V lost 3 bases and J lost 5 bases. This CDR3 is built from 15 residues. The chain's CDR3 is CASSSLAGDANEQYF. The CDR3 bases are TGTGCCAGCAGCTCCTTAGCGGGAGATGCCAACGAGCAGTACTTC.

The genes are TRBV5-4 and TRBJ2-3; possibly TRBD1 for D (6 bases). The germline V gene encodes CDR1 SGHNT and CDR2 YYREEE (reference sequence). The CDR3 loop spans 14 amino acids. V lost 4 bases, J lost 1 base, and 10 bases lay in between. CDR3 bases: TGTGCCAGCAGCAATCGACAGGGCACAGATACGCAGTATTTT. As protein: CASSNRQGTDTQYF.

This clonotype was picked up many times. This chain uses TRBV12-3 or TRBV12-4 with TRBJ2-1; no clear D. V was trimmed by 8 bases and J by 4 bases, leaving 3 bases between them. The CDR3 is made up of 10 amino acids. CDR3 DNA: TGTGCCAGCCGTTACAATGAGCAGTTCTTC. Translating gives CASRYNEQFF.

This clonotype was detected a few times. The rearrangement links TRBV10-3 to TRBJ1-1, with 8 bases identical to TRBD1. Germline V gives CDR1 ENHRY, CDR2 SYGVKD. V trimming: 6 bases; J trimming: 6 bases; junction bases outside the gene matches: 9. The CDR3 spans 14 residues. The CDR3 bases are TGTGCCATCAGCTCTCTGACAGGGGTAGCTGAAGCTTTCTTT. Translating gives CAISSLTGVAEAFF.

Note on this clonotype: Its ends do not fully match the called genes, so a read error is possible. The chain employs TRBV7-8 and TRBJ1-1, with a possible D match to TRBD1 (6 bases). There are 15 residues in the CDR3. The germline V gene encodes CDR1 SGHVS and CDR2 FQNEAQ. CDR3 sequence (DNA): TGTTCCAGCAGCTTAATGGACAGAATGAACACTGAAGCTTTCTTT. Protein: CSSSLMDRMNTEAFF.

The V and J genes are TRBV15 and TRBJ1-1; D is unresolved. V lost 0 bases and J lost 6, with 14 bases in between. The germline V gene has CDR1 LNHNV and CDR2 YYDKDF (reference sequence). The CDR3 is 15 amino acids. CDR3 region: CATSRDRTVSAEAFF. CDR3 nucleotides: TGTGCCACCAGCAGAGATCGGACGGTCAGCGCTGAAGCTTTCTTT.

A few counts support this clonotype. The V and J genes are TRBV4-3 and TRBJ2-5, with 9 bases aligning to TRBD2. This CDR3 is 15 amino acids long. The germline V gene has CDR1 LGHNA and CDR2 YSLEER. V was pared by 2 bases and J by 5 bases, with 6 bases of the junction left unmatched. For the CDR3, the DNA is TGCGCCAGCAGCCAAAATAGCGGGAGTGGGGAGACCCAGTACTTC. It translates to CASSQNSGSGETQYF.

The chain is built from TRBV25-1 and TRBJ2-7, with 7 bases fitting TRBD2. Germline loops: CDR1 MGHDK, CDR2 SYGVNS. The V and J ends lost 3 bases and 2 bases, in that order; junction bases with no gene match: 10. The CDR3 sequence is 16 residues long. The CDR3: CASSDPGAGIPYEQYF. As DNA, the CDR3 is TGTGCCAGCAGTGACCCTGGAGCGGGAATCCCCTACGAGCAGTACTTC.

A few counts support this clonotype. The chain has TRBV9 and TRBJ2-2; no definite D call. The V gene's germline CDR1 is SGDLS and CDR2 YYNGEE. Trimming pared 0 bases from V and 0 bases from J, leaving 12 bases between. The CDR3 covers 17 residues. CDR3 in amino acids: CASSVGAVTANTGELFF. The CDR3 DNA is TGTGCCAGCAGCGTAGGGGCCGTCACTGCGAACACCGGGGAGCTGTTTTTT.

The sample holds a few counts of this clonotype. J is TRBJ2-2 and V is TRBV24-1, with D possibly TRBD2 on 5 matching bases. The germline gives CDR1 KGHDR, CDR2 SFDVKD. V lost 0 bases to trimming and J lost 2 bases, with 9 bases between them. The CDR3 loop spans 16 amino acids. The chain's CDR3 is CATSDLRSGNTGELFF. The CDR3 bases are TGTGCCACCAGTGATTTGCGGTCGGGAAACACCGGGGAGCTGTTTTTT.

This clonotype was seen only a few times. The V gene is TRBV5-1, the J gene TRBJ2-1; D remains unclear. V was pared by 2 bases and J by 8 bases, with 14 bases between. The CDR3 extends over 14 amino acids. Germline V gives CDR1 SGHRS, CDR2 YFSETQ. The CDR3, as DNA: TGCGCCAGCAGCTTACCCCCGCCCTCGGATGAGCAGTTCTTC. Amino acids: CASSLPPPSDEQFF.